The 26 T cell receptor beta chains in this list originate from one sample, sequenced in a study of blood T cell repertoires in COVID-19. Method: immunoSEQ multiplex PCR; TCRdb's copy keeps in-frame clones and lacks some. In the table there are over 110,000 clones, about 87% of which are singletons. What was sequenced was peripheral blood. Every receptor here comes from a human donor in a cohort sampled during active COVID-19.

The CDR3 nucleotides are TGCAGCGTTGTCGGGCCAACTGCGGGGGCTTTCTTT. Its translation: CSVVGPTAGAFF. The chain employs TRBV29-1 and TRBJ1-1; no definite D call. The CDR3 extends over 12 amino acids. Trimming cost V 4 bases and J 11 bases, with 17 bases left between them. Germline CDR1 is SQVTM and CDR2 is ANQGSEA.

V gene TRBV6-5 combines with J gene TRBJ1-2, with 9 bases aligning to TRBD1. The CDR3 is made up of 14 amino acids. J gave up 4 bases and V 6 bases, and 6 bases lay outside the gene matches. The germline V gene encodes CDR1 MNHEY and CDR2 SVGAGI. CDR3: CASSGQGTVYGYTF. The CDR3 DNA sequence: TGTGCCAGCAGCGGACAGGGGACCGTCTATGGCTACACCTTC.

The rearrangement links TRBV19 to TRBJ1-3, with 9 bases identical to TRBD1. There are 13 residues in the CDR3. The germline gives CDR1 LNHDA, CDR2 SQIVND (reference sequence). V lost 9 bases, J lost 8 bases, and 8 bases stayed unmatched. The CDR3 DNA is TGTGCCAGGGTACAGGGGGCTATGGACACCATATATTTT. As protein: CARVQGAMDTIYF.

This clone appeared a few times. The chain links TRBV5-6 to TRBJ2-2; the D gene is possibly TRBD1 (6 bases). The CDR3 is made up of 17 amino acids. Trimming stripped 0 bases from V and 3 bases from J, with 15 bases between. The germline V gene encodes CDR1 SGHDT and CDR2 YYEEEE. The CDR3 protein is CASSLGIRGADTGELFF. CDR3 DNA sequence: TGTGCCAGCAGCTTGGGTATCAGGGGCGCGGACACCGGGGAGCTGTTTTTT.

The chain combines TRBV30 with TRBJ1-4, with 10 bases matching TRBD1. Germline loops: CDR1 GTSNPN, CDR2 SVGIG (reference sequence). There are 14 residues in the CDR3. With 8 bases clipped from V and 3 bases from J, the junction kept 6 bases outside the gene matches. The chain's CDR3 is CAGRGQGPNEKLFF. Here the CDR3 DNA reads TGTGCCGGCCGGGGACAGGGGCCTAATGAAAAACTGTTTTTT.

V gene TRBV6-1 combines with J gene TRBJ1-2; D gene uncertain. V lost 3 bases and J lost 4, with 15 bases in between. Germline assignment: CDR1 MNHNS and CDR2 SASEGT. This CDR3 contains 15 residues. CDR3 sequence reads: CASSEGGSLTYGYTF. The CDR3 DNA is TGTGCCAGCAGTGAGGGAGGCTCCTTAACCTATGGCTACACCTTC.

This clone was found once. The chain joins TRBV14 to TRBJ1-2; 9 bases map to TRBD1. The V and J ends lost 0 bases and 8 bases, in that order; junction bases with no gene match: 4. Looked up from germline, CDR1 is SGHDN and CDR2 is FVKESK. The CDR3 is 14 residues long. The chain's CDR3 is CASSQEGTGWGYTF. The CDR3 DNA sequence: TGTGCCAGCAGCCAAGAAGGGACAGGGTGGGGCTACACCTTC.

The CDR3 DNA reads as TGTGCCAGCAGAAGGGCCGGACAGCTCTCCTACGAGCAGTACTTC. It translates to CASRRAGQLSYEQYF. J is TRBJ2-7 and V is TRBV11-2; tentatively, D is TRBD1 (6 bases). V lost 6 bases and J lost 0, with 15 bases in between. The germline V gene has CDR1 SGHAT and CDR2 FQNNGV. The CDR3 is 15 amino acids.

The V and J genes are TRBV19 and TRBJ1-5, with a weak D call TRBD1 (5 bases). CDR1 LNHDA and CDR2 SQIVND come from the germline V gene (reference sequence). The V and J ends lost 5 bases and 6 bases respectively, with 17 bases between them. There are 15 residues in the CDR3. CDR3 DNA: TGTGCCAGTAGTCCCGGGGGTGGTCGCGCTCAGCCCCAGCATTTT. Protein product: CASSPGGGRAQPQHF.

This chain connects TRBV13 to TRBJ1-3; D not certain. V was clipped by 0 bases and J by 0 bases, with 9 bases between them. CDR3 length equals 16 residues. Germline V gene lookup returns CDR1 PRHDT and CDR2 FYEKMQ (reference sequence). The chain's CDR3 is CASSLGRPSSGNTIYF. The CDR3 region has the DNA TGTGCCAGCAGCTTAGGCAGGCCGAGCTCTGGAAACACCATATATTTT.

The chain combines TRBV5-5 with TRBJ2-2; TRBD1 agrees at 8 bases. The CDR3 loop spans 15 amino acids. The germline CDR1 and CDR2 sequences are SGHKS and YYEKEE (reference sequence). With V trimmed by 3 bases and J by 4 bases, 5 bases remained unmatched. The CDR3 loop is CASSWDRRGTGELFF. The CDR3 DNA sequence: TGTGCCAGCAGCTGGGACAGGCGGGGCACCGGGGAGCTGTTTTTT.

V gene TRBV5-4 combines with J gene TRBJ1-2, with 10 bases fitting TRBD1. The germline V gene has CDR1 SGHNT and CDR2 YYREEE (reference sequence). The trim removed 4 bases at V and 6 bases at J, leaving 9 bases unmatched. CDR3 size: 15 residues. CDR3 nucleotides: TGTGCCAGCAGCCCTGGACAGGGGGGGTGGAATGGCTACACCTTC. Translating it yields CASSPGQGGWNGYTF.

The rearrangement joins TRBV18 to TRBJ1-1; possibly TRBD1 for D (5 bases). CDR1 and CDR2 from the germline V gene are KGHSH and LQKENI. The V and J ends lost 11 bases and 0 bases respectively, with 13 bases between them. The CDR3 has 13 residues. DNA for the CDR3: TGTGCCGGCCGGGGGGATATGAACACTGAAGCTTTCTTT. Translation: CAGRGDMNTEAFF.

This chain joins TRBV24-1 and TRBJ2-5; TRBD2 might be the D (5 bases). The germline V gene encodes CDR1 KGHDR and CDR2 SFDVKD. Trimming removed 6 bases from V and 0 bases from J, with 7 bases in between. CDR3 size: 13 residues. CDR3 in amino acids: CATSMTNQETQYF. DNA for the CDR3: TGTGCCACCAGTATGACTAACCAAGAGACCCAGTACTTC.

Written as DNA, the CDR3 is TGTGCCACCAGCAGAGAGGGCAAAAGGAGGCAGCCCCAGCATTTT. Its protein product is CATSREGKRRQPQHF. This chain uses TRBV15 with TRBJ1-5; D not certain. The CDR3 is 15 amino acids. Trimming took 0 bases from V and 7 from J, leaving 13 bases between them. In germline, CDR1 is LNHNV, CDR2 YYDKDF (reference sequence). Filled out from reference TRBV15 and TRBJ1-5, the complete variable domain reads DAMVIQNPRYQVTQFGKPVTLSCSQTLNHNVMYWYQQKSSQAPKLLFHYYDKDFNNEADTPDNFQSRRPNTSFCFLDIRSPGLGDTAMYLCATSREGKRRQPQHFGDGTRLSIL.

This clone appeared a few times. This chain uses TRBV5-4 with TRBJ2-2; maybe TRBD1 (6 bases). The germline V and J ends were trimmed by 2 bases and 4 bases, with 12 bases remaining between them. CDR1 is SGHNT and CDR2 is YYREEE in the germline V gene (reference sequence). The CDR3 runs to 15 residues. The CDR3 DNA reads TGTGCCAGCAGCTTCTCAGGGGTCCTCACCGGGGAGCTGTTTTTT. This encodes CASSFSGVLTGELFF.

This rearrangement joins TRBV15 to TRBJ2-4, with D maybe TRBD2 (5 bases). CDR1 is LNHNV, CDR2 YYDKDF, per germline (reference sequence). V gave up 5 bases and J gave up 8 bases, with 13 bases separating them. The CDR3 covers 13 residues. CDR3 region: CATSGRTYDIQYF. The CDR3 nucleotides are TGTGCCACCAGCGGACGGACTTATGACATTCAGTACTTC.

J is TRBJ1-1 and V is TRBV29-1; tentatively, D is TRBD1 (5 bases). V shed 2 bases and J shed 4 bases, with 8 bases lying between them. The germline V gene has CDR1 SQVTM and CDR2 ANQGSEA. The CDR3 totals 12 residues. The CDR3 is CSVEWGGTEAFF. For the CDR3, the DNA is TGCAGCGTTGAATGGGGGGGCACTGAAGCTTTCTTT.

The chain is built from TRBV2 and TRBJ2-2; TRBD2 is a possible D gene (6 bases). Trimming pared 5 bases from V and 5 bases from J, leaving 15 bases between. The length of the CDR3 is 15 residues. Germline loops: CDR1 SNHLY, CDR2 FYNNEI. The CDR3 DNA reads as TGTGCCAGCAGTCCCCCACTACGGGAGACCGGGGAGCTGTTTTTT. Protein product: CASSPPLRETGELFF.

V usage is TRBV27 and J usage is TRBJ1-2; 9 nucleotides agree with TRBD1. Germline V gene lookup returns CDR1 MNHEY and CDR2 SMNVEV (reference sequence). V was clipped by 5 bases and J by 13 bases; unmatched bases: 11. This CDR3 is 13 amino acids long. This CDR3 is CASSPRDRDHPTF. The CDR3 DNA reads TGTGCCAGCAGTCCCCGGGACAGGGATCACCCCACCTTC.

V is TRBV7-2 and J is TRBJ1-6; D unclear. This CDR3 comprises 12 residues. Germline V lookup: CDR1 SGHTA, CDR2 FQGNSA. V dropped 3 bases and J dropped 10 bases, with 7 bases sitting between them. CDR3 residues: CASSFPQSPLHF. The CDR3 nucleotides are TGTGCCAGCAGCTTTCCGCAGTCACCCCTCCACTTT.

V gene TRBV7-8 combines with J gene TRBJ2-1; 8 bases are a match to TRBD1. CDR1 is SGHVS, CDR2 FQNEAQ, per germline. V shed 5 bases, J shed 3 bases, and the junction held 9 bases outside the gene matches. This CDR3 has 16 amino acids. The CDR3 is CASSPSAGGLYNEQFF. The CDR3 coding sequence is TGTGCCAGCAGCCCGTCTGCAGGGGGCCTCTACAATGAGCAGTTCTTC.

CDR3 amino acids: CASSNGQGIPYEQYF. As DNA, the CDR3 is TGTGCCAGCAGTAACGGACAGGGGATTCCCTACGAGCAGTACTTC. This chain uses TRBV6-6 with TRBJ2-7, with 9 bases identical to TRBD1. V lost 5 bases, J lost 2 bases, and 7 bases stayed unmatched. The CDR3 is 15 amino acids. From germline, CDR1 is MNHNY and CDR2 SVGAGI (reference sequence).

This clone was observed a few times. The rearrangement links TRBV7-3 to TRBJ1-1; possible D gene TRBD1, 5 bases. This CDR3 comprises 14 residues. Trimming removed 3 bases at V and 1 base at J, with 9 bases between. From germline, CDR1 is SGHTA and CDR2 FQGTGA. The CDR3 DNA reads as TGTGCCAGCAGCTTCGGACACTCGAACACTGAAGCTTTCTTT. Amino acids: CASSFGHSNTEAFF.

This chain uses TRBV7-6 with TRBJ2-3, with D unresolved. This CDR3 region has 15 residues. Germline CDR1 is SGHVS and CDR2 is FNYEAQ. Trimming removed 5 bases from V and 4 bases from J, with 16 bases in between. The CDR3 DNA follows: TGTGCCAGCAGCCTACAAAGCGTAGCTTCAGATACGCAGTATTTT. Translating gives CASSLQSVASDTQYF.

This rearrangement joins TRBV5-1 to TRBJ2-7; TRBD1 aligns across 7 bases. J gave up 1 base and V 5 bases, and 3 bases lay outside the gene matches. This CDR3 has 13 amino acids. Per the germline V gene, CDR1 is SGHRS and CDR2 is YFSETQ. The CDR3 spells CASRTGQSYEQYF. The CDR3 DNA follows: TGCGCCAGCAGGACAGGGCAATCCTACGAGCAGTACTTC.